This T cell receptor beta chain appears in the sequencing data of a study of blood T cell repertoires in COVID-19. The protocol was immunoSEQ multiplex PCR, while the TCRdb copy is restricted to in-frame clones and leaves out a portion. Here the sample spans tens of thousands of clones, more than 70% being singletons. Sequencing used peripheral blood. The sequence derives from a human donor in a cohort sampled during active COVID-19.

Here the CDR3 reads CACHRATGGSHEQYF. CDR3 bases: TGTGCCTGCCACCGCGCGACAGGGGGTTCGCACGAGCAGTACTTC. The chain couples TRBV30 to TRBJ2-7, with TRBD1 identical over 9 bases. The CDR3 is 15 residues long. V was pared by 6 bases and J by 5 bases, with 14 bases of the junction left unmatched. The V gene's germline CDR1 is GTSNPN and CDR2 SVGIG (reference sequence).